These 17 T cell receptor beta chains originate from one sample sequenced in a study of regulatory T cells in long-lasting Graves disease. HTBI primers from iRepertoire and Arm-PCR of CDR3 regions yielded the TCR beta libraries. Using its own MiXCR run on the multiplex PCR reads, TCRdb lists one record per CDR3 protein. This table has around 460,000 distinct CDR3 sequences, roughly 21% appearing once. Noted time point: persistent/refractory GD, antithyroid drugs over 5 years with positive TRAb. RNA extracted from PBMCs served as the sequencing template. Sample: peripheral blood mononuclear cells (PBMCs), taken when the disease was refractory, from a patient treated with antithyroid drugs. The source of these receptors is a female donor with Graves disease.

This chain's CDR3 is CASMASGGSGELFF. In nucleotides, the CDR3 is TGTGCCAGCATGGCTAGCGGGGGTTCCGGGGAGCTGTTTTTT. V and J are TRBV6-1 and TRBJ2-2; 10 nucleotides line up with TRBD2. Per germline, CDR1 MNHNS and CDR2 SASEGT. This CDR3 is 14 amino acids long. The V segment lost 7 bases and the J segment 6 bases; nucleotides outside the gene matches: 5.

The chain couples TRBV9 to TRBJ2-3; D is unclear. The CDR3 loop spans 13 amino acids. Germline CDR1 and CDR2: SGDLS and YYNGEE. Trimming cost V 0 bases and J 6 bases, with 8 bases left between them. The CDR3 coding sequence is TGTGCCAGCAGCGTAGGTCCCAGGGATACGCAGTATTTT. Protein: CASSVGPRDTQYF.

V is TRBV3-1 and J is TRBJ1-4; perhaps TRBD1 as D (6 bases). V was shortened by 2 bases and J by 7 bases, with 14 bases between the two germline ends. The germline V gene has CDR1 LGHDT and CDR2 YNNKEL (reference sequence). The CDR3 is 15 residues long. CDR3 bases: TGTGCCAGCAGCCAAAAGACAGGTCCGAGTGAAAAACTGTTTTTT. It translates to CASSQKTGPSEKLFF.

This clonotype was counted only a few times. The CDR3 DNA is TGTGCCAGCAGCGTAGGGGGGGGCGATGACACTGAAGCTTTCTTT. As protein: CASSVGGGDDTEAFF. V usage is TRBV9 and J usage is TRBJ1-1; TRBD1 is a possible D gene (6 bases). Trimming removed 0 bases at V and 3 bases at J, with 12 bases between. Germline values: CDR1 SGDLS, CDR2 YYNGEE. The CDR3 has 15 amino acids.

The sample holds a few counts of this clonotype. CDR3 sequence: CASSLRDGRVGAMNTEAFF. The DNA for the CDR3 is TGCGCCAGCAGCTTGAGAGACGGAAGAGTAGGGGCGATGAACACTGAAGCTTTCTTT. The V gene is TRBV5-1, the J gene TRBJ1-1; a possible D gene is TRBD1 (5 bases). The CDR3 is 19 amino acids. V was trimmed by 1 base and J by 0 bases, leaving 22 bases between them. Germline V gene data show CDR1 as SGHRS and CDR2 as YFSETQ.

V and J are TRBV6-5 and TRBJ1-5, with D possibly being TRBD1 (5 bases). Trimming took off 4 bases at V and 5 bases at J, with 12 bases between the two ends. The CDR3 covers 14 residues. Germline V lookup: CDR1 MNHEY, CDR2 SVGAGI. The CDR3 DNA is TGTGCCAGCAGTTCCCTCCGGGGGGATCAGCCCCAGCATTTT. As protein: CASSSLRGDQPQHF.

This clonotype occurred a few times. This chain joins TRBV28 and TRBJ1-3; the D is unclear. Looked up from germline, CDR1 is MDHEN and CDR2 is SYDVKM. The V and J ends lost 3 bases and 0 bases respectively, with 12 bases between them. The CDR3 has 16 residues. The CDR3 sequence: CASSFGGGVSGNTIYF. CDR3 in DNA: TGTGCCAGCAGTTTTGGTGGTGGGGTCTCTGGAAACACCATATATTTT.

This clonotype was seen a few times. J is TRBJ2-7 and V is TRBV7-9; D is undetermined. V lost 0 bases to trimming and J lost 5 bases, with 14 bases between them. The CDR3 totals 15 residues. Per germline, CDR1 SEHNR and CDR2 FQNEAQ (reference sequence). CDR3: CASSLAGSPRDEQYF. CDR3 nucleotides: TGTGCCAGCAGCTTAGCGGGCAGCCCTAGGGACGAGCAGTACTTC.

A note on this clonotype: A much larger clone lies a single base off, so this may be a read error. The V call is TRBV28, the J call TRBJ2-5, with D perhaps matching TRBD1 or TRBD2 (5 bases each). The CDR3 runs 14 residues. V lost 5 bases and J 3 bases, leaving 13 bases between the germline ends. Germline assignment: CDR1 MDHEN and CDR2 SYDVKM. The CDR3, as DNA: TGTGCCAGCAGTCTCCTGGGACGGGAAGAGACCCAGTACTTC. Translated: CASSLLGREETQYF. The full variable domain, completed using reference TRBV28 and TRBJ2-5, is DVKVTQSSRYLVKRTGEKVFLECVQDMDHENMFWYRQDPGLGLRLIYFSYDVKMKEKGDIPEGYSVSREKKERFSLILESASTNQTSMYLCASSLLGREETQYFGPGTRLLVL.

Points on this clonotype: This clone may be a read error of a much larger clone one base away. The J gene is TRBJ2-7, the V gene TRBV2; TRBD2 is a possible D gene (6 bases). The CDR3 runs 13 residues. Germline values: CDR1 SNHLY, CDR2 FYNNEI. This CDR3 is CTSSVRPGDEQYF. Written as DNA, the CDR3 is TGTACCAGCAGTGTCCGCCCGGGGGACGAGCAGTACTTC.

This clonotype was seen repeatedly, ten times or more. V and J are TRBV19 and TRBJ2-6; TRBD1 agrees at 8 bases. The CDR3 sequence is 16 residues long. V was clipped by 6 bases and J by 2 bases; unmatched bases: 6. The germline CDR1 and CDR2 sequences are LNHDA and SQIVND (reference sequence). The CDR3, as DNA: TGTGCCAGTAGACCGACAGGGGATCCTGGGGCCAACGTCCTGACTTTC. It specifies CASRPTGDPGANVLTF. The complete variable domain, with remaining parts taken from reference TRBV19 and TRBJ2-6, reads DGGITQSPKYLFRKEGQNVTLSCEQNLNHDAMYWYRQDPGQGLRLIYYSQIVNDFQKGDIAEGYSVSREKKESFPLTVTSAQKNPTAFYLCASRPTGDPGANVLTFGAGSRLTVL.

A word on this clonotype: A much larger clone sits a single nucleotide away, making a read error possible. This rearrangement joins TRBV6-1 to TRBJ2-5; D may match TRBD1 or TRBD2 (5 bases each). The CDR3 runs 16 residues. Germline CDR1 and CDR2: MNHNS and SASEGT. V was cut by 5 bases and J by 9 bases, with 25 bases left in between. The CDR3 loop reads CASSPSRQGRVEAQYF. CDR3 nucleotides: TGTGCCAGCAGTCCCTCGAGGCAGGGCAGGGTGGAGGCCCAGTACTTC.

This clonotype was seen ten or more times. The chain combines TRBV28 with TRBJ2-5; 10 nucleotides line up with TRBD2. Germline CDR1 reads MDHEN; CDR2 reads SYDVKM. The CDR3 spans 17 residues. With 7 bases clipped from V and 4 bases from J, the junction kept 15 bases outside the gene matches. The CDR3 coding sequence is TGTGCCAGCATCTCGACCGGCCTAGCGGGAGTCGGAGAGACCCAGTACTTC. Amino acids: CASISTGLAGVGETQYF. The whole variable domain, remainder taken from reference TRBV28 and TRBJ2-5, is DVKVTQSSRYLVKRTGEKVFLECVQDMDHENMFWYRQDPGLGLRLIYFSYDVKMKEKGDIPEGYSVSREKKERFSLILESASTNQTSMYLCASISTGLAGVGETQYFGPGTRLLVL.

At least ten counts were recorded for this clonotype. The rearrangement joins TRBV13 to TRBJ1-1; 7 nucleotides align to TRBD1. Germline values: CDR1 PRHDT, CDR2 FYEKMQ (reference sequence). This CDR3 region has 16 residues. Trimming removed 2 bases from V and 3 bases from J; junction bases left unmatched: 9. The CDR3 sequence: CASSLWRGPGDTEAFF. The CDR3 DNA reads TGTGCCAGCAGCTTATGGAGGGGGCCGGGAGACACTGAAGCTTTCTTT.

This clonotype was recorded at least ten times. This chain links TRBV6-2 or TRBV6-3 with TRBJ1-1; TRBD1 agrees at 8 bases. CDR1 and CDR2 (germline): MNHEY, SVGEGT. Trimming cost V 0 bases and J 0 bases; bases outside gene matches: 0. The CDR3 is made up of 15 amino acids. Here the CDR3 DNA reads TGTGCCAGCAGTTACTCGACAGGGGTGAACACTGAAGCTTTCTTT. Encoded protein: CASSYSTGVNTEAFF.

In its sample, this clonotype was seen a few times. A read error may account for a junction end that differs from germline. The rearrangement links TRBV7-8 to TRBJ2-7; possibly TRBD2 for D (5 bases). Looked up from germline, CDR1 is SGHVS and CDR2 is FQNEAQ. The CDR3 consists of 13 residues. CDR3 nucleotides: TGTGCCAGCAGCCTCGGGAATACCTACAAGCAGTACTTC. Its translation is CASSLGNTYKQYF.

Note on this clonotype: The CDR3 carries no conserved terminal phenylalanine or tryptophan, so it likely arises from a read error. The chain has TRBV28 and TRBJ2-7; 9 nucleotides line up with TRBD1. This CDR3 is built from 15 residues. The ends lost 5 bases at V and 3 bases at J; junction bases unmatched: 8. CDR1 and CDR2 from the germline V gene are MDHEN and SYDVKM. The CDR3 bases are TGTGCCAGCAGTACGGACAGGGGAAGGGGCTACGAGCAGTACTCC. Its protein is CASSTDRGRGYEQYS.